This T cell receptor (beta chain) emerged from a study of blood T cell repertoires in COVID-19. V gave up 3 bases and J gave up 2 bases; unmatched junction bases: 12. This CDR3 is 17 amino acids long. The germline V gene encodes CDR1 MGHRA and CDR2 YSYEKL. The participants were between roughly 18 and 100 years old and came from fewer than 25 US areas. TCRdb's copy holds only in-frame clones and misses some; the assay was immunoSEQ multiplex PCR. The repertoire has about 250,000 clones, roughly 87% of them found once; the top ten carry about 6.9%. This receptor was obtained from a woman in her twenties or thirties with acute COVID-19. The genes are TRBV4-1 and TRBJ2-7; 8 bases line up with TRBD1. Sequenced material: PBMCs or T cells enriched from blood (not recorded which). This CDR3 reads CASSHIVQGAVAYEQYF. The CDR3 DNA reads TGCGCCAGCAGCCACATAGTTCAGGGGGCTGTCGCCTACGAGCAGTACTTC.